This T cell receptor (beta chain) was observed in a study of shared clonotypes between healthy human individuals. A CD45RA-negative memory subset and a CD45RA+ naive subset were separated from the CD4+ cells. Of note for this clone: Its antigen is undetermined.

CDR1 is SGHTA, CDR2 FQGNSA, per germline. The CDR3 length is 14 residues. The V end was cut by 1 base, the J end by 3 bases, with 10 bases between. Libraries were prepared by immunoSEQ multiplex PCR; TCRdb keeps only in-frame clonotypes and omits some of them. The repertoire holds 850,000 to 1,100,000 clones, 70% to 80% seen once, with over 0.8% in the top ten. Notes on the study in general: The sharing of 4.5% to 5% of naive CD4 clonotypes was seen across a few donors. Memory subsets had estimated richness that was generally smaller than that of naive subsets.

The receptor was derived from a man between 18 and 29 years old in good health. Some clones in this sample may be carry-over from other donors' samples. The V call is TRBV7-2, the J call TRBJ2-7; perhaps TRBD1 as D (6 bases). The sample comprised memory CD4+ T cells from PBMCs. Subset here: CD45RA-negative fraction. The CDR3 nucleotides are TGTGCCAGCAGCTTAGTGGTAGGGGGCTACGAGCAGTACTTC. Protein sequence: CASSLVVGGYEQYF.